This entry features one T cell receptor (beta chain) sequence. The CDR3 goes on 3 residues after the read ends, and that part is filled in from the germline J gene. Germline loops: CDR1 SNHLY, CDR2 FYNNEI. Trimming took 4 bases from V and 5 from J, leaving 17 bases between them. This CDR3 has 15 residues. Each participant carried one incident cervical HPV16 infection only. This entry is derived from a study of T cells in women clearing cervical HPV infection. Study overall: Blood came at first lesion visit for cases, post-clearance for controls.

The method was immunoSEQ multiplex PCR; TCRdb's version includes in-frame clones alone and lacks a portion of them. Found here are tens of thousands of clones; the top ten clones hold under 8%. The V call is TRBV2, the J call TRBJ1-2; maybe TRBD1 (5 bases). The clonotype comes from a woman aged 18-70 years with a cervical HPV16 infection that either progressed to CIN3+ or cleared (not recorded which). Specimen: blood buffy coat. This chain's CDR3 is CASSAAGGSGYGYTF. The sequenced part of the CDR3 DNA is TGTGCCAGCAGTGCCGCCGGGGGGTCTGGGTATGGC.